This T cell receptor (beta chain) was captured by sequencing in a study of T cell clonotyping in hematopoietic cell transplantation. Sequenced by immunoSEQ multiplex PCR; TCRdb stores in-frame clones only, minus some. The repertoire holds about 5,900 clones, with just over 90% as singletons. This CDR3 has 14 residues. Germline lookup yields CDR1 SGHDT and CDR2 YYEEEE. Trimming took 1 base from V and 3 from J, leaving 9 bases between them. The starting material was peripheral blood mononuclear cells, obtained 100 days after allogeneic stem cell transplant. V is TRBV5-6 and J is TRBJ2-3, with D maybe TRBD1 (6 bases). The receptor was isolated from a female patient aged 50 to 60 who had an allogeneic stem cell transplant from a related donor, so the T cells may come from the graft donor. Some clones in this sample may be carry-over from other donors' samples. CDR3 sequence reads: CASSLTTGTDTQYF. The CDR3 DNA is TGTGCCAGCAGCTTGACCACAGGGACAGATACGCAGTATTTT. The full variable domain, rest sourced from reference TRBV5-6 and TRBJ2-3, is DAGVTQSPTHLIKTRGQQVTLRCSPKSGHDTVSWYQQALGQGPQFIFQYYEEEERQRGNFPDRFSGHQFPNYSSELNVNALLLGDSALYLCASSLTTGTDTQYFGPGTRLTVL.